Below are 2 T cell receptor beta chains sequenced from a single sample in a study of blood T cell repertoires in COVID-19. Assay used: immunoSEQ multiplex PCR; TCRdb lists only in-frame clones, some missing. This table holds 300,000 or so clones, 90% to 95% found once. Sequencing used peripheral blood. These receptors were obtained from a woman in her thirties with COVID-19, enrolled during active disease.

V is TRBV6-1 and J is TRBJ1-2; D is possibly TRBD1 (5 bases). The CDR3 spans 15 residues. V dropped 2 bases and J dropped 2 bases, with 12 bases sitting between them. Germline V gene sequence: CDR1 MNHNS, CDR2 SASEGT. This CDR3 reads CASSEQGTGNYGYTF. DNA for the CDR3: TGTGCCAGCAGTGAACAGGGTACTGGGAACTATGGCTACACCTTC.

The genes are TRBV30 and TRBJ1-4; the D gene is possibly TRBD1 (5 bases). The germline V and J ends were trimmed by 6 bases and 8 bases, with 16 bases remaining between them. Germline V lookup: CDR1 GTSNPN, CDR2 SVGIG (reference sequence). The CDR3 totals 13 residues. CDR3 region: CACSGTGGEKLFF. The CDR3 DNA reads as TGTGCCTGCTCCGGGACGGGGGGGGAAAAACTGTTTTTT.